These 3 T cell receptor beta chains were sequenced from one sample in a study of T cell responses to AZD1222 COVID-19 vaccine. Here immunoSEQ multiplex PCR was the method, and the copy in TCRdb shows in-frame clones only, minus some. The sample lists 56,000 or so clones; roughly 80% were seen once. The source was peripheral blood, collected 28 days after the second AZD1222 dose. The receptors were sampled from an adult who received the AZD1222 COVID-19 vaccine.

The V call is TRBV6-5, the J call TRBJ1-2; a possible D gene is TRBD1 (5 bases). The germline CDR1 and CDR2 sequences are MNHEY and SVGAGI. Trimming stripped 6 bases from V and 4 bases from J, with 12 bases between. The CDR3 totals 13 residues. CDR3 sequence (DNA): TGTGCCAGCAGCTGGGAAGGGGCCTATGGCTACACCTTC. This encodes CASSWEGAYGYTF.

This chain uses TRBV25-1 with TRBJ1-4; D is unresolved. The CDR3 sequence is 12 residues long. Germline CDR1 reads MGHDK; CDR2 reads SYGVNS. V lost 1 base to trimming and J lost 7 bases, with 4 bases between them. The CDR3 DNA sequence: TGTGCCAGCAGTGAATTGGGTGAAAAACTGTTTTTT. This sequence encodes CASSELGEKLFF. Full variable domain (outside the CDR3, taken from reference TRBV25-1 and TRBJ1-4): EADIYQTPRYLVIGTGKKITLECSQTMGHDKMYWYQQDPGMELHLIHYSYGVNSTEKGDLSSESTVSRIRTEHFPLTLESARPSHTSQYLCASSELGEKLFFGSGTQLSVL.

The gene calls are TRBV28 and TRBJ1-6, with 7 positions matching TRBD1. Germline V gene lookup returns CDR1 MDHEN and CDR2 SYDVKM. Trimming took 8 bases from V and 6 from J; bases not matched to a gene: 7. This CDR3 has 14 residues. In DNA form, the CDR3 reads TGTGCCAGCGGGTCACAGGGGAGTAATTCACCCCTCCACTTT. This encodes CASGSQGSNSPLHF.